A single sample is the source of the 23 T cell receptor beta chains below, sequenced in a study of blood T cell repertoires in COVID-19. Data came from immunoSEQ multiplex PCR; TCRdb stores just in-frame clones and leaves some out. This sample has around 120,000 clones, with 78% found just once. Sequenced material: peripheral blood. The receptors derive from a man between 70 and 80 years old with acute or convalescent COVID-19.

The rearrangement links TRBV27 to TRBJ2-7, with D perhaps TRBD1 (6 bases). Per germline, CDR1 MNHEY and CDR2 SMNVEV (reference sequence). V lost 2 bases and J lost 2, with 19 bases in between. The CDR3 is 17 amino acids. As DNA, the CDR3 is TGTGCCAGCAGTTTAGAAAAGAGGTCAGGGGCACCCTACGAGCAGTACTTC. Encoded protein: CASSLEKRSGAPYEQYF.

The chain couples TRBV12-3 or TRBV12-4 to TRBJ2-7; D is possibly TRBD1 (6 bases). V was trimmed by 4 bases and J by 9 bases, leaving 13 bases between them. This CDR3 region has 12 residues. This chain's CDR3 is CASSYQQGGQYF. CDR3 sequence (DNA): TGTGCCAGCAGTTACCAACAGGGTGGGCAGTACTTC.

This chain links TRBV19 with TRBJ1-1; TRBD1 might be the D (6 bases). There are 16 residues in the CDR3. Trimming left V 5 bases short and J 1 base short, with 17 bases between. The germline gives CDR1 LNHDA, CDR2 SQIVND (reference sequence). The CDR3 region has the DNA TGTGCCAGTAGTCAGAGACCGGACAGCCGGAACACTGAAGCTTTCTTT. It specifies CASSQRPDSRNTEAFF.

The chain recombines TRBV11-2 with TRBJ1-1; no definite D call. The germline V gene encodes CDR1 SGHAT and CDR2 FQNNGV. V dropped 1 base and J dropped 1 base, with 19 bases sitting between them. There are 18 residues in the CDR3. The CDR3 protein is CASSLGVAAGVRNTEAFF. CDR3 sequence (DNA): TGTGCCAGCAGCTTAGGTGTGGCTGCCGGGGTTCGGAACACTGAAGCTTTCTTT.

The V and J genes are TRBV3-1 (or the pseudogene TRBV3-2) and TRBJ2-7, with D possibly being TRBD2 (6 bases). This CDR3 region has 15 residues. CDR1 is LGHDT and CDR2 is YNNKEL in the germline V gene (reference sequence). The V and J ends lost 1 base and 5 bases respectively, with 15 bases between them. CDR3 DNA sequence: TGTGCCAGCAGCCAAGGCCGGGACTCAACCCACGAGCAGTACTTC. Translating it yields CASSQGRDSTHEQYF.

J is TRBJ1-2 and V is TRBV4-2; D not resolved. The V end was cut by 9 bases, the J end by 7 bases, with 21 bases between. Germline V lookup: CDR1 LGHNA, CDR2 YNFKEQ. The CDR3 sequence is 14 residues long. For the CDR3, the DNA is TGTGCCAGTGGGAACGGGGTTGAAGGAAGTGGCTACACCTTC. Its translation: CASGNGVEGSGYTF.

The rearrangement joins TRBV19 to TRBJ1-2; 12 nucleotides align to TRBD1. The V and J ends lost 7 bases and 7 bases, in that order; junction bases with no gene match: 7. The CDR3 loop spans 14 amino acids. Germline V CDR1 and CDR2: LNHDA, SQIVND (reference sequence). The CDR3 loop is CASKPGQGAFGYTF. The CDR3 DNA reads TGTGCCAGTAAGCCGGGACAGGGGGCTTTTGGCTACACCTTC.

The V and J genes are TRBV4-1 and TRBJ1-2, with D possibly TRBD1 on 5 matching bases. Trimming removed 6 bases at V and 6 bases at J, with 14 bases between. The CDR3 totals 13 residues. Germline V lookup: CDR1 MGHRA, CDR2 YSYEKL. The chain's CDR3 is CASRPNGGDGYTF. DNA for the CDR3: TGCGCCAGCAGACCGAACGGGGGAGATGGCTACACCTTC.

The chain employs TRBV30 and TRBJ2-7; TRBD2 matches at 7 bases. The CDR3 is made up of 13 amino acids. CDR1 and CDR2 from the germline V gene are GTSNPN and SVGIG (reference sequence). Trimming at V came to 0 bases and at J to 7 bases, leaving 6 bases not matched to a gene. CDR3 in DNA: TGTGCCTGGAGTGTAACGGGGGGAAGTGAGCAGTACTTC. The encoded protein is CAWSVTGGSEQYF.

The CDR3 reads CASSLWDRGRGKTEAFF. CDR3 DNA sequence: TGTGCCAGCAGTTTATGGGACAGGGGGCGAGGGAAGACTGAAGCTTTCTTT. The gene calls are TRBV27 and TRBJ1-1; TRBD1 matches at 12 bases. CDR1 and CDR2 (germline): MNHEY, SMNVEV (reference sequence). J gave up 5 bases and V 1 base, and 8 bases lay outside the gene matches. This CDR3 spans 17 amino acids.

This clone was seen once. CDR3 sequence (DNA): TGCGCCAGCAGCTTGGAGGGGCATCAGCCCCAGCATTTT. It is translated as CASSLEGHQPQHF. The V call is TRBV5-1, the J call TRBJ1-5; TRBD1 is a possible D gene (5 bases). The germline V gene encodes CDR1 SGHRS and CDR2 YFSETQ. This CDR3 is built from 13 residues. The V end was cut by 0 bases, the J end by 5 bases, with 6 bases between.

The chain carries TRBV29-1 and TRBJ1-3; possible D gene TRBD1, 6 bases. The germline gives CDR1 SQVTM, CDR2 ANQGSEA. CDR3 size: 13 residues. Trimming cost V 6 bases and J 0 bases, with 9 bases left between them. CDR3 nucleotides: TGCAGCGTAGCGGACAGCTCTGGAAACACCATATATTTT. This codes for CSVADSSGNTIYF.

This clone was counted only a few times. The V call is TRBV6-5, the J call TRBJ1-2; TRBD1 matches 7 bases. The trim removed 2 bases at V and 3 bases at J, leaving 6 bases unmatched. The CDR3 spans 15 residues. Germline values: CDR1 MNHEY, CDR2 SVGAGI. In nucleotides, the CDR3 is TGTGCCAGCAGTTACGTTCAGGGGGGACACTATGGCTACACCTTC. It specifies CASSYVQGGHYGYTF.

About this clone: A read error may account for a junction end that differs from germline. The chain employs TRBV5-1 and TRBJ2-3; D remains ambiguous. CDR1 is SGHRS and CDR2 is YFSETQ in the germline V gene. This CDR3 is 13 amino acids long. CDR3 protein: CASSLNAVDTQYF. CDR3 in DNA: TGCGCCAGCAGCCTGAACGCGGTAGATACACAGTATTTT. The variable domain in full, completed from reference TRBV5-1 and TRBJ2-3, reads KAGVTQTPRYLIKTRGQQVTLSCSPISGHRSVSWYQQTPGQGLQFLFEYFSETQRNKGNFPGRFSGRQFSNSRSEMNVSTLELGDSALYLCASSLNAVDTQYFGPGTRLTVL.

V and J are TRBV7-3 and TRBJ2-5; D possibly corresponds to TRBD1 (6 bases). This CDR3 region has 13 residues. The germline CDR1 and CDR2 sequences are SGHTA and FQGTGA. V lost 5 bases to trimming and J lost 11 bases, with 18 bases between them. The CDR3 coding sequence is TGTGCCAGCAGCCCAGACAGGCGGGCCGGGCAGTACTTC. Translated: CASSPDRRAGQYF.

The DNA for the CDR3 is TGTGCCAGCAGCTTGAAATCACAGGGAATTACGCAGTATTTT. It codes for CASSLKSQGITQYF. The chain carries TRBV5-4 and TRBJ2-3; D may be TRBD1 (6 bases). The CDR3 runs 14 residues. The V gene's germline CDR1 is SGHNT and CDR2 YYREEE (reference sequence). The V and J ends lost 1 base and 8 bases respectively, with 14 bases between them.

The chain has TRBV9 and TRBJ1-2; D unclear. Germline CDR1 reads SGDLS; CDR2 reads YYNGEE. The CDR3 has 15 amino acids. With 4 bases removed from V and 4 bases from J, the gap between germline ends came to 17 bases. The CDR3 reads CASSPTEILAYGYTF. CDR3 nucleotide sequence: TGTGCCAGCAGCCCGACTGAGATACTAGCCTATGGCTACACCTTC.

The genes are TRBV18 and TRBJ1-4; possibly TRBD1 for D (5 bases). Germline lookup yields CDR1 KGHSH and CDR2 LQKENI. V was shortened by 3 bases and J by 8 bases, with 16 bases between the two germline ends. This CDR3 contains 15 residues. The CDR3 DNA sequence: TGTGCCAGCTCACCTCCGGGACTCCCGGGCGAAAAACTGTTTTTT. It encodes CASSPPGLPGEKLFF.

In nucleotides, the CDR3 is TGTGCCAGCAGCTGGACAGGGGGCAACACCGGGGAGCTGTTTTTT. Its translation is CASSWTGGNTGELFF. V and J are TRBV7-2 and TRBJ2-2, with TRBD1 identical over 11 bases. The trim removed 4 bases at V and 2 bases at J, leaving 0 bases unmatched. This CDR3 is 15 amino acids long. From germline, CDR1 is SGHTA and CDR2 FQGNSA.

The J gene is TRBJ1-6, the V gene TRBV19, with 9 bases matching TRBD1. With V trimmed by 4 bases and J by 10 bases, 8 bases remained unmatched. From germline, CDR1 is LNHDA and CDR2 SQIVND (reference sequence). This CDR3 has 15 amino acids. CDR3 sequence (DNA): TGTGCCAGTAGTACGGACAGGGGAGGAGGGTCACCCCTCCACTTT. The encoded protein is CASSTDRGGGSPLHF. The complete variable domain, with remaining parts taken from reference TRBV19 and TRBJ1-6, reads DGGITQSPKYLFRKEGQNVTLSCEQNLNHDAMYWYRQDPGQGLRLIYYSQIVNDFQKGDIAEGYSVSREKKESFPLTVTSAQKNPTAFYLCASSTDRGGGSPLHFGNGTRLTVT.

This chain links TRBV3-1 (or the pseudogene TRBV3-2) with TRBJ1-2; D is undetermined. The CDR3 length is 15 residues. V was shortened by 2 bases and J by 8 bases, with 18 bases between the two germline ends. The germline CDR1 and CDR2 sequences are LGHDT and YNNKEL (reference sequence). The CDR3 DNA reads as TGTGCCAGCAGCCAAAACCCCTGGGCCCACGGCGGCTACACCTTC. It translates to CASSQNPWAHGGYTF.

The chain links TRBV14 to TRBJ2-7; tentative D call: TRBD1 (6 bases). The V end was cut by 1 base, the J end by 6 bases, with 10 bases between. CDR1 and CDR2 (germline): SGHDN, FVKESK. This CDR3 has 13 residues. CDR3 sequence: CASSQGGGGEQYF. The CDR3 nucleotides read TGTGCCAGCAGCCAAGGAGGGGGTGGCGAGCAGTACTTC.

This chain's CDR3 is CASSIGFIQYF. Here the CDR3 DNA reads TGTGCCAGTAGTATCGGTTTTATTCAGTACTTC. V is TRBV19 and J is TRBJ2-4, with D unresolved. The CDR3 has 11 amino acids. CDR1 LNHDA and CDR2 SQIVND come from the germline V gene (reference sequence). Trimming cost V 3 bases and J 10 bases, with 7 bases left between them.